The T cell receptor beta chain described here comes from a study of control samples from healthy donors and cancer patients. Only one count was recorded for this clone. This table comes from immunoSEQ multiplex PCR, and its TCRdb copy is limited to in-frame clones, with some not included. The sample consists of some 130,000 clones, approximately 95% of them appearing once. This TCR came from a man younger than 40 in good health. The sequenced sample consisted of blood.

The CDR3 DNA sequence: TGTGCCAGCGGTCGGCCGGGGTACAATGAGCAGTTCTTC. Amino acid sequence: CASGRPGYNEQFF. The genes are TRBV12-3 or TRBV12-4 and TRBJ2-1; D perhaps matches TRBD2 (5 bases). There are 13 residues in the CDR3. The V end lost 8 bases, the J end lost 4 bases, and 12 bases lay between the germline ends.